This T cell receptor (beta chain) was documented in a study of regulatory T cells in long-lasting Graves disease. Turning to the study itself: Less than 3 months of antithyroid drugs had been taken by newly diagnosed Graves' patients. Findings of the study overall: Sharing of public clonotypes was greater in persistent patients (about 3,000) than in new patients (around 930). TRBV28 was favored in persistent disease, as were TRBJ1-2 and TRBJ2-5.

Researchers made TCR beta libraries by using iRepertoire HTBI primers and running Arm-PCR on CDR3 regions. TCRdb re-called the multiplex PCR reads through MiXCR, storing one row per CDR3 protein. The sample consists of around 450,000 distinct CDR3 sequences, about 15% of them appearing once. This clonotype was found many times. The antigen remains undetermined. This sample's time point: newly diagnosed GD, antithyroid drugs for less than 3 months. Following extraction of RNA from PBMCs, that RNA was used to make the TCR library. Trimming took 5 bases from V and 3 from J; bases not matched to a gene: 5. CDR1 and CDR2 from the germline V gene are SGHTA and FQGNSA. The CDR3 runs 14 residues. These data are also associated with another study on T cells in Graves' hyperthyroidism and ophthalmopathy. From that study: Blood also held most thyroid clonotypes expanded beyond 0.001.

This clonotype was sampled from a woman aged 25 to 45 with Graves disease. Specimen: peripheral blood mononuclear cells (PBMCs), collected at new diagnosis, from a patient treated with antithyroid drugs. This chain joins TRBV7-2 and TRBJ2-3, with 7 positions matching TRBD1. The chain's CDR3 is CASSLGQATDTQYF. The DNA for the CDR3 is TGTGCCAGCAGCCTCGGACAGGCTACAGATACGCAGTATTTT.